This entry features one TCR beta chain sequence. Repertoires were generated with immunoSEQ multiplex PCR, while TCRdb's copy carries only in-frame clones and drops some. Of about 94,000 clones in the sample, 90% to 95% were seen once. These data are taken from a study of T cell changes during pregnancy in multiple sclerosis. This CDR3 has 13 amino acids. Germline CDR1 reads SGHNT; CDR2 reads YYREEE (reference sequence). V was cut by 4 bases and J by 4 bases, with 11 bases left in between. The clonotype comes from a female donor with multiple sclerosis, enrolled in a pregnancy study. The sequencing used peripheral blood, collected in the third trimester of pregnancy. The gene calls are TRBV5-4 and TRBJ1-2; tentative D call: TRBD1 (5 bases). CDR3 residues: CASSPYGGYGYTF. CDR3 bases: TGTGCCAGCAGCCCCTACGGGGGCTATGGCTACACCTTC.